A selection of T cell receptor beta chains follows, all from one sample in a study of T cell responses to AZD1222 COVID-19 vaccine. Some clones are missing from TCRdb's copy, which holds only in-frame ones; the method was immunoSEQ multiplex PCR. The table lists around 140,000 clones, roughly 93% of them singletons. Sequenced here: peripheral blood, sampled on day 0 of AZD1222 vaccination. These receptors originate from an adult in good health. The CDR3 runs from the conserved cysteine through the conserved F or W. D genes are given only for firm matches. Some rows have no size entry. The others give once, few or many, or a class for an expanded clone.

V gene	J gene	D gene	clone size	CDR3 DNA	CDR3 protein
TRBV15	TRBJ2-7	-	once	TGTGCCACCAGCTCCTCCGTGGATTCCTACGAGCAGTACTTC	CATSSSVDSYEQYF
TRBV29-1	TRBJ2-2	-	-	TGCAGCGTTGGGGGGAGGACGAACACCGGGGAGCTGTTTTTT	CSVGGRTNTGELFF
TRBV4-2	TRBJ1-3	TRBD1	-	TGTGCCAGCAGCACCGGGACAGGGAATTTTGGAAACACCATATATTTT	CASSTGTGNFGNTIYF
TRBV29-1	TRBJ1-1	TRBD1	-	TGCAGCGTTGGGGGCTCCGGGACAGGTTTTCTAGCTTTCTTT	CSVGGSGTGFLAFF
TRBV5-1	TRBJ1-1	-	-	TGCGCCAGCAGCTTGGGAGGAGGGGTGTTCGGTGAAGCTTTCTTT	CASSLGGGVFGEAFF
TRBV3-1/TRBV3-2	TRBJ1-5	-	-	TGTGCCAGCAGCCCCGACAGCAATCAGCCCCAGCATTTT	CASSPDSNQPQHF
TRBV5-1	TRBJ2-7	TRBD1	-	TGCGCCAGCAGCATGACAGGGAGCTACGAGCAGTACTTC	CASSMTGSYEQYF
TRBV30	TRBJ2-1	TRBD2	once	TGTGCCTGGAGTGTAACCCAGGGAGGGGAGCAGTTCTTC	CAWSVTQGGEQFF
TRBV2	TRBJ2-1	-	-	TGTGCCAGCAGTGAGGACCCAAATGAGCAGTTCTTC	CASSEDPNEQFF
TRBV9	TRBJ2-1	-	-	TGTGCCAGCAGCGTAGCCCCTGAGGGCGGGAAGCAGTTCTTC	CASSVAPEGGKQFF
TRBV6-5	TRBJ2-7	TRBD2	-	TGTGCCAGCAGTTACGGGAGGGGCCAATCGTACGAGCAGTACTTC	CASSYGRGQSYEQYF
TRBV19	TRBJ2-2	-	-	TGTGCCAGTAGTGGGAGGGACACGAACACCGGGGAGCTGTTTTTT	CASSGRDTNTGELFF
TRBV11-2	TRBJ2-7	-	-	TGTGCCAGCAGCTCCGGACTTGGAGAGCAGTACTTC	CASSSGLGEQYF
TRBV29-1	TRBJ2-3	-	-	TGCAGCGTTGAAGATCTATCAGCTCTGATGGTTACGCAGTATTTT	CSVEDLSALMVTQYF
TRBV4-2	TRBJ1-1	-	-	TGTGCCAGCAGCCAAGTGGACCGAAACACTGAAGCTTTCTTT	CASSQVDRNTEAFF
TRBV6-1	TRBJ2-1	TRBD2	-	TGTGCCAGCAGTGAGGGGTTAGCGGGAGTGGAATACAATGAGCAGTTCTTC	CASSEGLAGVEYNEQFF
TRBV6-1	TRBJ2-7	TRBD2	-	TGTGCCAGCAGTGCAATACTAGCGGGAGGGGTCAACGAGCAGTACTTC	CASSAILAGGVNEQYF
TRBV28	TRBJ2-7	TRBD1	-	TGTGCCAGCAGTGAACAGGGGAATTGGTACGAGCAGTACTTC	CASSEQGNWYEQYF
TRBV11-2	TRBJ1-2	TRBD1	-	TGTGCCAGCAGTCTCAGGGACAGGGAATATGGCTACACCTTC	CASSLRDREYGYTF
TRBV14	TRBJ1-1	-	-	TGTGCCAGCAGCCAAGAAGCGGGGGAGAACACTGAAGCTTTCTTT	CASSQEAGENTEAFF
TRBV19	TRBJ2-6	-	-	TGTGCCAGTAGTGCGAAGGCCAGGCCCAACGTCCTGACTTTC	CASSAKARPNVLTF
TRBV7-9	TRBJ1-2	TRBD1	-	TGTGCCAGCAGCCAAAGGGGACAGGGGGCGAAATCGGATGGCTACACCTTC	CASSQRGQGAKSDGYTF
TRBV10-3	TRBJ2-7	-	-	TGTGCCATCAGTGTTGAGGGGATCACCTACGAGCAGTACTTC	CAISVEGITYEQYF
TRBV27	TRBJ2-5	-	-	TGTGCCAGCAGTTTAGACCAGGGAGGAGAGACCCAGTACTTC	CASSLDQGGETQYF